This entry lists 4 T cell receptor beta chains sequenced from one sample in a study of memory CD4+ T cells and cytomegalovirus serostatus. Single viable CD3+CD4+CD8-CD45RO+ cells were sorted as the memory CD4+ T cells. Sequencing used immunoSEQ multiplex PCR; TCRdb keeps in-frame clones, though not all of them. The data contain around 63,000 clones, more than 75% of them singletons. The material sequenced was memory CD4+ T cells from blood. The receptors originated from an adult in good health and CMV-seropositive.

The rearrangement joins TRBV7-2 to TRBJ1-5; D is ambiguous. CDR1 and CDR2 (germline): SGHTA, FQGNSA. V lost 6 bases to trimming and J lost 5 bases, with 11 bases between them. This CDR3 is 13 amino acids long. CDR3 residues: CASSYARDQPQHF. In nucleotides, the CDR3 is TGTGCCAGCAGTTATGCCAGAGATCAGCCCCAGCATTTT.

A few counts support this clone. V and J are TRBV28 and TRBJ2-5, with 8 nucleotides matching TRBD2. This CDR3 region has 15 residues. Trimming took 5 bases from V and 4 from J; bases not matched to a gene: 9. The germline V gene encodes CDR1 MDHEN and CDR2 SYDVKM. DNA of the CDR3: TGTGCCAGCAGTCCCTCCCGGGGGGGACGAGAGACCCAGTACTTC. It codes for CASSPSRGGRETQYF.

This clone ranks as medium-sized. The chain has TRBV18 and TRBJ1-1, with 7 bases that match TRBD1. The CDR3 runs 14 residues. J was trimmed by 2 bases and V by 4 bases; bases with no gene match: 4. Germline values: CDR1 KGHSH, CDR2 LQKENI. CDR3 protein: CASSQGQVNTEAFF. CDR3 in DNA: TGTGCCAGCTCACAAGGACAGGTAAACACTGAAGCTTTCTTT.

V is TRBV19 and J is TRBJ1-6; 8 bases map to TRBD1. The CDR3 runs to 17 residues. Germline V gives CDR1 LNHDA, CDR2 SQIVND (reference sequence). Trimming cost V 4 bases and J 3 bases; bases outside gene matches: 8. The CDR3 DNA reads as TGTGCCAGTAGTAGGGACAGGACGACAAACTATAATTCACCCCTCCACTTT. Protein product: CASSRDRTTNYNSPLHF.